This passage covers 20 T cell receptor beta chains from one sample sequenced in a study of blood T cell repertoires in COVID-19 (dated by TCRdb to between 2020 and 2021). The library was obtained by the immunoSEQ multiplex PCR assay. The table comes from immuneACCESS by way of TCRdb, which keeps in-frame sequences with V and J called. Part of the clones is missing from these tables; in studies checked, under half for an unresolved V gene and the rest for unknown reasons. The sample contains roughly 180,000 clones, around 88% of them found a single time. The ten most abundant clones make up 4% of the sample. The sequenced sample consisted of peripheral blood. The origin of the receptors is a woman aged 25 to 45 with acute or convalescent COVID-19.

This clone appeared a single time. The chain employs TRBV20-1 and TRBJ2-7; TRBD2 matches 7 bases. Germline V CDR1 and CDR2: DFQATT, SNEGSKA (reference sequence). CDR3 length: 15 residues. Trimming removed 3 bases from V and 3 bases from J; junction bases left unmatched: 11. The CDR3 DNA reads TGCAGTGCTAGTGTGAGCGGGGATAGCGTCTACGAGCAGTACTTC. Encoded protein: CSASVSGDSVYEQYF.

As for this clone: Germline and junction disagree at one end, which may indicate a read error. The chain employs TRBV12-5 and TRBJ2-5, with TRBD1 matching over 10 bases. The CDR3 covers 15 residues. CDR1 and CDR2 (germline): LGHNT, FRNRAP. DNA of the CDR3: TGTGCTAGTGGCTTGGGGACAGGGGAAAGGGAGACCCAGTACTTC. It translates to CASGLGTGERETQYF. Supplemented by reference TRBV12-5 and TRBJ2-5, the full variable domain reads DARVTQTPRHKVTEMGQEVTMRCQPILGHNTVFWYRQTMMQGLELLAYFRNRAPLDDSGMPKDRFSAEMPDATLATLKIQPSEPRDSAVYFCASGLGTGERETQYFGPGTRLLVL.

The chain combines TRBV30 with TRBJ1-1; D is ambiguous. Germline CDR1 reads GTSNPN; CDR2 reads SVGIG (reference sequence). The CDR3 extends over 15 amino acids. The ends were cut back, 0 bases at V and 4 bases at J, with 15 bases in the middle. The CDR3 is CAWSVFDYVGTEAFF. CDR3 nucleotides: TGTGCCTGGAGTGTGTTCGACTATGTCGGCACTGAAGCTTTCTTT. The variable domain in full, with the rest retrieved from reference TRBV30 and TRBJ1-1, is SQTIHQWPATLVQPVGSPLSLECTVEGTSNPNLYWYRQAAGRGLQLLFYSVGIGQISSEVPQNLSASRPQDRQFILSSKKLLLSDSGFYLCAWSVFDYVGTEAFFGQGTRLTVV.

This clone showed up just once. The chain is built from TRBV9 and TRBJ1-2; tentative D call: TRBD1 (5 bases). CDR1 is SGDLS, CDR2 YYNGEE, per germline. The CDR3 runs 12 residues. V was pared by 2 bases and J by 6 bases, with 8 bases between. The CDR3: CASSVQGDGYTF. The CDR3 DNA follows: TGTGCCAGCAGCGTCCAGGGCGATGGCTACACCTTC.

V usage is TRBV6-2 or TRBV6-3 and J usage is TRBJ1-2, with TRBD1 as a possible D gene (5 bases). Trimming stripped 4 bases from V and 10 bases from J, with 13 bases between. Looked up from germline, CDR1 is MNHEY and CDR2 is SVGEGT. The CDR3 sequence is 12 residues long. The CDR3 loop is CASSSRDSYYTF. CDR3 bases: TGTGCCAGCAGTTCCAGAGACAGTTACTACACCTTC.

The rearrangement links TRBV5-1 to TRBJ1-1; D possibly corresponds to TRBD1 (6 bases). The CDR3 runs to 13 residues. Germline V gives CDR1 SGHRS, CDR2 YFSETQ. Trimming stripped 3 bases from V and 3 bases from J, with 9 bases between. This CDR3 reads CASSSGVDTEAFF. CDR3 DNA sequence: TGCGCCAGCAGCTCAGGGGTTGACACTGAAGCTTTCTTT.

The V call is TRBV4-1, the J call TRBJ1-2; D not resolved. Germline values: CDR1 MGHRA, CDR2 YSYEKL. V was trimmed by 2 bases and J by 8 bases, leaving 21 bases between them. The CDR3 is made up of 16 amino acids. The CDR3 region is CASSQIFPSPAGGYTF. The CDR3 DNA reads TGCGCCAGCAGCCAAATCTTCCCATCACCCGCCGGGGGCTACACCTTC.

The chain carries TRBV20-1 and TRBJ2-1; 12 nucleotides agree with TRBD2. V shed 3 bases and J 0 bases; nucleotides not matched to a gene: 6. CDR3 length: 17 residues. Germline-derived CDR1 and CDR2 are DFQATT and SNEGSKA (reference sequence). The CDR3 is CSASVTSGRVSYNEQFF. The CDR3 bases are TGCAGTGCTAGTGTGACTAGCGGGAGAGTCTCCTACAATGAGCAGTTCTTC.

This clone was seen a few times. The chain employs TRBV11-3 and TRBJ2-5; D is perhaps TRBD2 (5 bases). Trimming took 5 bases from V and 5 from J, leaving 15 bases between them. Germline loops: CDR1 SGHNT, CDR2 YENEEA. The CDR3 sequence is 14 residues long. The DNA for the CDR3 is TGTGCCAGCAGCAAACTTTTTGGCGGGGAGACCCAGTACTTC. Amino acids: CASSKLFGGETQYF. Based on the CDR3 plus reference TRBV11-3 and TRBJ2-5, the full variable domain is EAGVVQSPRYKIIEKKQPVAFWCNPISGHNTLYWYLQNLGQGPELLIRYENEEAVDDSQLPKDRFSAERLKGVDSTLKIQPAELGDSAVYLCASSKLFGGETQYFGPGTRLLVL.

This chain links TRBV5-1 with TRBJ2-7, with 10 bases lining up with TRBD2. The germline CDR1 and CDR2 sequences are SGHRS and YFSETQ. After removal of 4 bases from V and 7 bases from J, the junction contained 8 bases not matched to a gene. The CDR3 is 14 residues long. CDR3 sequence: CASSDLAGELEQYF. CDR3 in DNA: TGCGCCAGCAGCGATCTAGCGGGAGAGCTAGAGCAGTACTTC.

The V and J genes are TRBV19 and TRBJ1-1; a possible D gene is TRBD1 (6 bases). Between the trimmed V and J ends, which lost 5 bases and 6 bases, there was a span of 13 bases. Germline V gene sequence: CDR1 LNHDA, CDR2 SQIVND (reference sequence). CDR3 size: 13 residues. This chain's CDR3 is CASSRTVLSEAFF. CDR3 coding DNA: TGTGCCAGTAGTCGGACAGTTCTTTCTGAAGCTTTCTTT.

This clone was seen only once. The CDR3 spells CASNPGSYSYNEQFF. Written as DNA, the CDR3 is TGCGCCAGTAACCCCGGGAGCTACTCCTACAATGAGCAGTTCTTC. V usage is TRBV5-1 and J usage is TRBJ2-1; D perhaps matches TRBD2 (6 bases). V was clipped by 8 bases and J by 0 bases, with 15 bases between them. CDR1 is SGHRS and CDR2 is YFSETQ in the germline V gene. The CDR3 is 15 residues long.

The chain combines TRBV4-1 with TRBJ2-6, with TRBD2 matching over 11 bases. Germline V CDR1 and CDR2: MGHRA, YSYEKL. The CDR3 spans 21 residues. V lost 0 bases and J lost 5; bases outside the gene matches: 15. The CDR3 sequence: CASSQDPLLAGGTAWANVLTF. CDR3 DNA sequence: TGCGCCAGCAGCCAAGATCCCCTGCTAGCGGGAGGAACGGCCTGGGCCAACGTCCTGACTTTC.

V is TRBV28 and J is TRBJ1-1, with D hard to call. This CDR3 is 12 amino acids long. Germline values: CDR1 MDHEN, CDR2 SYDVKM. V lost 3 bases and J 12 bases, leaving 14 bases between the germline ends. This chain's CDR3 is CASSFGEGRPFF. The DNA for the CDR3 is TGTGCCAGCAGTTTCGGGGAGGGCAGGCCTTTCTTT.

This clone has just a few counts. This chain connects TRBV6-5 to TRBJ1-2; D remains unclear. The germline CDR1 and CDR2 sequences are MNHEY and SVGAGI. V shed 6 bases and J shed 3 bases, with 8 bases lying between them. CDR3 length: 12 residues. The CDR3 DNA reads as TGTGCCAGCAGGACAAGCCACTATGGCTACACCTTC. This translates into CASRTSHYGYTF.

This clone was picked up one time. This chain joins TRBV30 and TRBJ2-7; TRBD2 is a possible D gene (6 bases). CDR1 and CDR2 (germline): GTSNPN, SVGIG (reference sequence). This CDR3 has 16 amino acids. The V gene lost 3 bases and the J gene lost 2 bases, with 20 bases spanning the gap. CDR3 coding DNA: TGTGCCTGGAGCGATGCGGGAAGGGAAGGTCCCTACGAGCAGTACTTC. It translates to CAWSDAGREGPYEQYF. The variable domain in full, completed from reference TRBV30 and TRBJ2-7, reads SQTIHQWPATLVQPVGSPLSLECTVEGTSNPNLYWYRQAAGRGLQLLFYSVGIGQISSEVPQNLSASRPQDRQFILSSKKLLLSDSGFYLCAWSDAGREGPYEQYFGPGTRLTVT.

The V gene is TRBV11-2, the J gene TRBJ2-5; the D is unclear. Per the germline V gene, CDR1 is SGHAT and CDR2 is FQNNGV. Trimming took 7 bases from V and 3 from J, leaving 15 bases between them. The CDR3 extends over 14 amino acids. CDR3 loop: CASNRGPYEETQYF. CDR3 sequence (DNA): TGTGCCAGCAATCGAGGCCCATATGAAGAGACCCAGTACTTC.

The CDR3 sequence is CASSFRRVNTEAFF. CDR3 in DNA: TGTGCCAGCAGCTTTAGACGGGTGAACACTGAAGCTTTCTTT. The rearrangement uses TRBV7-9 and TRBJ1-1, with D unclear. There are 14 residues in the CDR3. Germline V gene sequence: CDR1 SEHNR, CDR2 FQNEAQ (reference sequence). The germline V and J ends were trimmed by 3 bases and 0 bases, with 8 bases remaining between them.

In its sample, this clone was seen once. The gene calls are TRBV18 and TRBJ2-3; maybe TRBD1 (6 bases). The germline V and J ends were trimmed by 4 bases and 5 bases, with 13 bases remaining between them. Germline loops: CDR1 KGHSH, CDR2 LQKENI. The CDR3 runs 14 residues. CDR3 residues: CASSRSLQGDTQYF. CDR3 coding DNA: TGTGCCAGCTCACGCTCTCTACAGGGAGATACGCAGTATTTT.

The rearrangement links TRBV4-2 to TRBJ2-3; no firm D call. CDR3 length equals 12 residues. Germline V gene data show CDR1 as LGHNA and CDR2 as YNFKEQ. Deletions cut 2 bases from V and 5 bases from J, with 5 bases between. The CDR3 nucleotides read TGTGCCAGCAGCCAAAGCCGAGATACGCAGTATTTT. Its protein product is CASSQSRDTQYF.